The 10 T cell receptor beta chains below were found in one sample sequenced in a study of blood T cell repertoires in COVID-19. Clones were read by immunoSEQ multiplex PCR, and TCRdb kept only the in-frame ones, dropping some. The data contain around 70,000 clones, roughly 84% of them singletons. The sequenced material came from peripheral blood. The receptors originated from a woman of 80 years or more with active or convalescent COVID-19.

V usage is TRBV11-2 and J usage is TRBJ1-4; no clear D gene. V lost 0 bases and J lost 4, with 6 bases in between. The CDR3 totals 14 residues. CDR1 and CDR2 (germline): SGHAT, FQNNGV. This CDR3 is CASSLDRNNEKLFF. CDR3 coding DNA: TGTGCCAGCAGCTTAGACAGAAATAATGAAAAACTGTTTTTT.

The chain joins TRBV19 to TRBJ1-2, with D possibly TRBD1 on 6 matching bases. Looked up from germline, CDR1 is LNHDA and CDR2 is SQIVND (reference sequence). The V and J ends lost 2 bases and 5 bases respectively, with 18 bases between them. The CDR3 is made up of 16 amino acids. The CDR3 DNA reads as TGTGCCAGTAGTATATTATCCGGACAGATATCATATGGCTACACCTTC. Protein: CASSILSGQISYGYTF.

The chain employs TRBV30 and TRBJ1-5; no reliable D call. Germline loops: CDR1 GTSNPN, CDR2 SVGIG (reference sequence). Trimming took off 5 bases at V and 2 bases at J, with 7 bases between the two ends. CDR3 length equals 12 residues. The CDR3 coding sequence is TGTGCCTGGGACCGGGGCAATCAGCCCCAGCATTTT. Translation: CAWDRGNQPQHF. Full variable domain (missing parts from reference TRBV30 and TRBJ1-5): SQTIHQWPATLVQPVGSPLSLECTVEGTSNPNLYWYRQAAGRGLQLLFYSVGIGQISSEVPQNLSASRPQDRQFILSSKKLLLSDSGFYLCAWDRGNQPQHFGDGTRLSIL.

J is TRBJ2-7 and V is TRBV5-1; TRBD1 matches 8 bases. The CDR3 runs to 16 residues. V was clipped by 3 bases and J by 3 bases; unmatched bases: 11. CDR1 and CDR2 (germline): SGHRS, YFSETQ. DNA for the CDR3: TGCGCCAGCAGCTCTAGTGAGACAGGGGTCCGCTACGAGCAGTACTTC. Translating gives CASSSSETGVRYEQYF.

This clone was counted once. The V gene is TRBV28, the J gene TRBJ1-6, with D unclear. This CDR3 region has 15 residues. V lost 7 bases and J 9 bases, leaving 19 bases between the germline ends. Germline CDR1 reads MDHEN; CDR2 reads SYDVKM. CDR3 sequence (DNA): TGTGCCAGCACCCCCGGTAGAGCCATTCCTTCACCCCTCCACTTT. As protein: CASTPGRAIPSPLHF.

The chain is built from TRBV7-2 and TRBJ2-5, with D possibly being TRBD2 (5 bases). Germline V lookup: CDR1 SGHTA, CDR2 FQGNSA. The ends were cut back, 1 base at V and 5 bases at J, with 11 bases in the middle. The CDR3 is made up of 14 amino acids. The chain's CDR3 is CASSLDDGGETQYF. CDR3 bases: TGTGCCAGCAGCTTAGATGACGGAGGTGAGACCCAGTACTTC.

The gene calls are TRBV12-5 and TRBJ2-1; weak D call: TRBD2 (5 bases). Trimming removed 5 bases from V and 1 base from J, with 6 bases in between. The germline V gene has CDR1 LGHNT and CDR2 FRNRAP. CDR3 length: 13 amino acids. CDR3 nucleotide sequence: TGTGCTAGTGGTAGCGGATCCTACAATGAGCAGTTCTTC. Its protein product is CASGSGSYNEQFF.

The CDR3 nucleotides read TGCGCCAGCAGCTTGGACGGAGCGCGAAGTCAGCCCCAGCATTTT. Protein product: CASSLDGARSQPQHF. The rearrangement joins TRBV5-1 to TRBJ1-5; D gene uncertain. The CDR3 covers 15 residues. Between the trimmed V and J ends, which lost 0 bases and 6 bases, there was a span of 13 bases. Per germline, CDR1 SGHRS and CDR2 YFSETQ.

The V and J genes are TRBV10-1 and TRBJ2-7, with 9 bases matching TRBD1. Per the germline V gene, CDR1 is WNHNN and CDR2 is SYGVQD (reference sequence). With V trimmed by 9 bases and J by 2 bases, 8 bases remained unmatched. The CDR3 is 14 residues long. The CDR3 region has the DNA TGCGCCAGGGAACGGACAGGGGATCCCTACGAGCAGTACTTC. Amino acid sequence: CARERTGDPYEQYF.

The chain recombines TRBV4-1 with TRBJ1-2; D remains unclear. This CDR3 spans 16 amino acids. V dropped 4 bases and J dropped 4 bases, with 19 bases sitting between them. Looked up from germline, CDR1 is MGHRA and CDR2 is YSYEKL. Here the CDR3 reads CASSLDPGPGSYGYTF. The CDR3 DNA follows: TGCGCCAGCAGCCTAGACCCTGGGCCAGGATCCTATGGCTACACCTTC.